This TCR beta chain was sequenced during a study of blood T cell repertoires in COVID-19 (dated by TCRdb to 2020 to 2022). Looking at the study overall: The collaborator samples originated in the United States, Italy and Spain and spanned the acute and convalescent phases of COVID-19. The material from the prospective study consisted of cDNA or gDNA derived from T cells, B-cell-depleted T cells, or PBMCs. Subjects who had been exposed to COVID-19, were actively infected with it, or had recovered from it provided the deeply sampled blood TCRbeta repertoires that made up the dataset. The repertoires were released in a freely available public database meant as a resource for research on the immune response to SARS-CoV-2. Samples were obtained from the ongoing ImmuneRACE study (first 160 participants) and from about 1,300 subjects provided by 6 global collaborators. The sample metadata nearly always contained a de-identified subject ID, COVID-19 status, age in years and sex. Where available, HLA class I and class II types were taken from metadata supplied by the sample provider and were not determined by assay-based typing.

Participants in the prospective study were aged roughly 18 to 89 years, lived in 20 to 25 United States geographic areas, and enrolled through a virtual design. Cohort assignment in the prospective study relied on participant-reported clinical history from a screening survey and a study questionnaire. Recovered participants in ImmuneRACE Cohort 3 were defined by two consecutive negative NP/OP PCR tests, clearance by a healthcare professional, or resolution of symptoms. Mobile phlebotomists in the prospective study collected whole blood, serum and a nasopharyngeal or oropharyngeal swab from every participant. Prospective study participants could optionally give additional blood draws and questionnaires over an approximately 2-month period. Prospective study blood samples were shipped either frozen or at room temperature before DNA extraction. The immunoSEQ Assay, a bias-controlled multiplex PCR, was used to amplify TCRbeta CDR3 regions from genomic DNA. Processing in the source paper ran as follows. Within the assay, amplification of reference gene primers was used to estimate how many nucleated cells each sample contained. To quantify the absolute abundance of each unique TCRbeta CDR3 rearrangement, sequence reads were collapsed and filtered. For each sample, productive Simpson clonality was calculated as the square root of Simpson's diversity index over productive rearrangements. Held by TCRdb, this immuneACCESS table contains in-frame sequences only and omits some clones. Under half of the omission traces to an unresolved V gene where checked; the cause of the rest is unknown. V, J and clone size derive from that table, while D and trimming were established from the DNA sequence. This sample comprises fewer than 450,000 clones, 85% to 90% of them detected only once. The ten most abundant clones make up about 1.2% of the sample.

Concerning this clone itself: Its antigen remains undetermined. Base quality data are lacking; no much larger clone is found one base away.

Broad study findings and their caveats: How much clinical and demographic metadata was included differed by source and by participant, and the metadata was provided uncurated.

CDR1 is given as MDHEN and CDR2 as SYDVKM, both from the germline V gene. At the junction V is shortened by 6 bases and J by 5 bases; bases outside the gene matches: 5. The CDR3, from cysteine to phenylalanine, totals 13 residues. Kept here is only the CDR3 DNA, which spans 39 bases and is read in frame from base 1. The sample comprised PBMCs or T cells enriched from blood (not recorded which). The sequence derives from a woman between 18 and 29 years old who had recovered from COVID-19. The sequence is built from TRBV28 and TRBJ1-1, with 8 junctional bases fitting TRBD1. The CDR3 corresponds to CASSQTGATEAFF. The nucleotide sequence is TGTGCCAGCAGCCAGACAGGGGCGACTGAAGCTTTCTTT.